This T cell receptor (beta chain) is drawn from a study of cytomegalovirus exposure and HLA in healthy donors. Germline values: CDR1 LNHDA, CDR2 SQIVND (reference sequence). V was pared by 1 base and J by 5 bases, with 20 bases between. The CDR3 covers 17 residues. This clone was seen more than once but under ten times. Its matching antigen is unknown. Findings and caveats of the study: Around 18,000 TCR beta sequences were associated with HLA alleles at 0.05 false discovery rate in a later analysis.

PCR used 60 Vbeta primers and 13 Jbeta primers. Using immunoSEQ multiplex PCR, the repertoire was profiled, and TCRdb retains in-frame clones only, with some absent. The sample lists roughly 180,000 clones, approximately 72% occurring once. The chain employs TRBV19 and TRBJ2-5, with a weak D call TRBD1 (7 bases). The sample was PBMCs. This receptor was obtained from a female donor in good health and CMV-seronegative. Written as DNA, the CDR3 is TGTGCCAGTAGTATAGGCCGACAGGGCCCGGCGGGGGAGACCCAGTACTTC. It yields the protein CASSIGRQGPAGETQYF.